This T cell receptor beta chain derives from a study of molecular identifiers for immune sequencing clone quantification. Germline V gene sequence: CDR1 SQVTM, CDR2 ANQGSEA. This CDR3 is 13 amino acids long. Listed TCR primers and previously described methods were used for bulk TCR libraries. A single record per CDR3 protein comes from TCRdb applying MiXCR to the PCR reads. The table shows under 600,000 distinct CDR3 sequences, with about a fifth occurring only once. This clonotype is a singleton in its sample. A much bigger clone sits one base away, suggesting this may be a read error. Without the conserved terminal phenylalanine or tryptophan, this CDR3 likely stems from a read error. Naive CD8 libraries were made from around 18,000 to 910,000 sorted cells, and they used 10%, 30% or 50% RNA.

V usage is TRBV29-1 and J usage is TRBJ2-7; weak D call: TRBD2 (5 bases). The receptor comes from a human donor in good health. Some libraries in this study had Jurkat cell RNA spiked in. The sequenced sample consisted of naive CD8+ T cells from blood, with Jurkat cell RNA spiked in. Subset specified: FACS-sorted CD8+CD4-CCR7+CD45RA+ naive T cells. CDR3 in DNA: TGTGCCGTTAGAGAGGGAAACTCCTACGAGCAGTACTCC. Translation: CAVREGNSYEQYS.